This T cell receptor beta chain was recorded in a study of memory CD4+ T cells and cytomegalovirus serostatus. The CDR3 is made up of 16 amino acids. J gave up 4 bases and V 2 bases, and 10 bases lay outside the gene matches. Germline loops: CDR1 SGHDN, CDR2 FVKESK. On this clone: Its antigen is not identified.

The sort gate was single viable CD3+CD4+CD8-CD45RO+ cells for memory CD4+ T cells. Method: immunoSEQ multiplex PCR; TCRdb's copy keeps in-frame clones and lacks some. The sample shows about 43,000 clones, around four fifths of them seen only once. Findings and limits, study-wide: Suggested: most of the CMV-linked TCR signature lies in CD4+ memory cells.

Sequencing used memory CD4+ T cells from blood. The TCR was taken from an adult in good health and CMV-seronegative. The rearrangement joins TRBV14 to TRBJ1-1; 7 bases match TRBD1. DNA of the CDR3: TGTGCCAGCAGCCAAAGGAGGCAACAGGGGAGCACTGAAGCTTTCTTT. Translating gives CASSQRRQQGSTEAFF.